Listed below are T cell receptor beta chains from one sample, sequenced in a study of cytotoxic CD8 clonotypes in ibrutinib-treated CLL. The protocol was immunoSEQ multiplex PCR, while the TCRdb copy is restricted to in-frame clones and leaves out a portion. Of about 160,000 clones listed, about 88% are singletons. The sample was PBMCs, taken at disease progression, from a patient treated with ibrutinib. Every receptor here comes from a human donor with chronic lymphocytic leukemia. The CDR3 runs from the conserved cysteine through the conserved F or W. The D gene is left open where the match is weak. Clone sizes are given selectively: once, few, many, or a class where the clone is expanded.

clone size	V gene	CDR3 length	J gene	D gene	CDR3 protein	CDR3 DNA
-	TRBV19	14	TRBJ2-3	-	CASSLGGFGDTQYF	TGTGCCAGTTCCTTGGGAGGCTTTGGAGATACGCAGTATTTT
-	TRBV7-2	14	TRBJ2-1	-	CASSGSPSYNEQFF	TGTGCCAGCAGCGGGAGTCCTTCCTACAATGAGCAGTTCTTC
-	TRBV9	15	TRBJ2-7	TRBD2	CASSRGLAGSYEQYF	TGTGCCAGCTCCCGGGGACTAGCGGGATCCTACGAGCAGTACTTC
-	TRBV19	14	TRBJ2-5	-	CASSIAGTKETQYF	TGTGCCAGTAGTATAGCGGGGACAAAAGAGACCCAGTACTTC
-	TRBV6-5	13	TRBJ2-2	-	CASSYFRAGELFF	TGTGCCAGCAGTTACTTTAGGGCCGGGGAGCTGTTTTTT
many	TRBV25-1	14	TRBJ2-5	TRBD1	CASTGQGTSETQYF	TGTGCCAGCACCGGACAGGGGACCTCGGAGACCCAGTACTTC
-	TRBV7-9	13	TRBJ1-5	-	CASSLGVNQPQHF	TGTGCCAGCAGCTTAGGGGTCAATCAGCCCCAGCATTTT
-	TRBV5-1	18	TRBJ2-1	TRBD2	CASSQGTSGLSSYNEQFF	TGCGCCAGCAGCCAGGGGACTAGCGGGCTTAGCTCCTACAATGAGCAGTTCTTC
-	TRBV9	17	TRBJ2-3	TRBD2	CASSLRTSGVSTDTQYF	TGTGCCAGCAGCTTACGGACTAGCGGAGTAAGCACAGATACGCAGTATTTT
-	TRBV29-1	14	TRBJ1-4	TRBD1	CSVAGTGIGEKLFF	TGCAGCGTTGCTGGGACAGGGATAGGTGAAAAACTGTTTTTT
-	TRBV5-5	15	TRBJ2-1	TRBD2	CASSLGGGSWNEQFF	TGTGCCAGCAGCTTGGGAGGCGGGAGCTGGAATGAGCAGTTCTTC
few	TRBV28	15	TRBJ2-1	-	CASTPTPGLRDEQFF	TGTGCCAGCACCCCGACCCCGGGCCTGAGGGATGAGCAGTTCTTC
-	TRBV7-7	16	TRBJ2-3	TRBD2	CASSSGLAGSTDTQYF	TGTGCTAGCAGCTCGGGACTAGCGGGGTCCACAGATACGCAGTATTTT
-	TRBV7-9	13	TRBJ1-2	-	CASSEDGSYGYTF	TGTGCCAGCAGCGAGGACGGATCCTATGGCTACACCTTC
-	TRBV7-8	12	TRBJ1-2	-	CASSRNGNLYTF	TGTGCCAGCAGCCGGAATGGGAATCTCTACACCTTC
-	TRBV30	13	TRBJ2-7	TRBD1	CAWRDRGIYEQYF	TGTGCCTGGAGAGACAGGGGAATCTACGAGCAGTACTTC
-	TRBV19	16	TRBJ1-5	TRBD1	CASSTLPAGGDQPQHF	TGTGCCAGTAGTACCCTTCCCGCAGGGGGCGATCAGCCCCAGCATTTT
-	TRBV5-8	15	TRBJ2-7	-	CASSTGVGNLYEQYF	TGTGCCAGCAGCACTGGAGTTGGAAATCTTTACGAGCAGTACTTC
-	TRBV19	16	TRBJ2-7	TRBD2	CASSTLSGTLVGEQYF	TGTGCCAGTAGTACCCTTAGCGGGACGTTAGTAGGCGAGCAGTACTTC
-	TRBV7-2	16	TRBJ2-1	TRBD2	CASSLVGTSGYNEQFF	TGTGCCAGCAGCTTAGTGGGGACTAGCGGTTACAATGAGCAGTTCTTC
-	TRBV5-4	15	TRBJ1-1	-	CASSLGRGRGTEAFF	TGTGCCAGCAGCTTGGGTCGAGGCAGGGGAACTGAAGCTTTCTTT
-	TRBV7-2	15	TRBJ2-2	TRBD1	CASSKGAGDPGELFF	TGTGCCAGTTCCAAGGGGGCAGGGGACCCCGGGGAGCTGTTTTTT
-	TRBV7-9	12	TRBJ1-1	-	CASSSPHKSAFF	TGTGCCAGCAGTTCCCCTCACAAGTCCGCTTTCTTT
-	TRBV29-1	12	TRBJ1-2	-	CSGGDGPDGYTF	TGCAGCGGGGGGGACGGACCCGATGGCTACACCTTC
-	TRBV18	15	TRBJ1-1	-	CASSPNSSPSTEAFF	TGTGCCAGCTCACCAAACAGTTCTCCCAGCACTGAAGCTTTCTTT
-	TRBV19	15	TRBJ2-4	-	CASAGNRVASNIQYF	TGTGCCAGCGCGGGGAACAGGGTAGCGTCGAACATTCAGTACTTC
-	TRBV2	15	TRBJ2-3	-	CASSGITGPTDTQYF	TGTGCCAGCAGTGGGATAACAGGTCCCACAGATACGCAGTATTTT
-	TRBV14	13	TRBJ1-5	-	CASSQGFGQPQHF	TGTGCCAGCAGCCAAGGTTTTGGTCAGCCCCAGCATTTT
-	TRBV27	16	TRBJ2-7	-	CASSFSAGYNSYEQYF	TGTGCCAGCAGTTTTTCCGCGGGATACAACTCCTACGAGCAGTACTTC
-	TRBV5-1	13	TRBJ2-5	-	CASSGGAGETQYF	TGCGCCAGCAGCGGGGGGGCTGGGGAGACCCAGTACTTC
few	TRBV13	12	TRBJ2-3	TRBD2	CASSSGLGAQYF	TGTGCCAGCAGCTCCGGACTAGGTGCGCAGTATTTT
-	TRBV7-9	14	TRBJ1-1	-	CASSLEGRNTEAFF	TGTGCCAGCAGCTTAGAAGGGAGAAACACTGAAGCTTTCTTT
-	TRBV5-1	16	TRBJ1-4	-	CASSKRQGGGDEKLFF	TGCGCCAGCAGCAAACGTCAGGGAGGCGGCGATGAAAAACTGTTTTTT
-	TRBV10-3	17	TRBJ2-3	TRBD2	CAISEGVAGTLTDTQYF	TGTGCCATCAGTGAGGGGGTAGCGGGAACTCTCACAGATACGCAGTATTTT
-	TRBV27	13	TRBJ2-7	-	CASSYSPGHEQYF	TGTGCCAGCAGTTACAGTCCGGGGCACGAGCAGTACTTC
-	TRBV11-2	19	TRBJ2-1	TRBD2	CASSFALIPGTSGDNEQFF	TGTGCCAGCAGTTTCGCCCTGATTCCCGGGACTAGCGGGGACAATGAGCAGTTCTTC
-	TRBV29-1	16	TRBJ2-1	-	CSVAAREGGSYNEQFF	TGCAGCGTTGCTGCTAGGGAAGGTGGCTCCTACAATGAGCAGTTCTTC
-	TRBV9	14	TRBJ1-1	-	CASSPQQGNTEAFF	TGTGCCAGCAGTCCCCAACAGGGGAACACTGAAGCTTTCTTT
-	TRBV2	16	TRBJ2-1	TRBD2	CARLATSGTLYNEQFF	TGTGCCAGACTTGCGACTAGCGGGACTCTCTACAATGAGCAGTTCTTC
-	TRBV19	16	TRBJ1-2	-	CASSIIGSPDSYGYTF	TGTGCCAGTAGTATCATAGGCAGCCCGGATTCCTATGGCTACACCTTC
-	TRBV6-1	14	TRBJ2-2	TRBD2	CASSASGKVGELFF	TGTGCCAGCAGTGCTAGCGGGAAGGTCGGGGAGCTGTTTTTT
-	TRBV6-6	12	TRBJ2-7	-	CATSEAVYEQYF	TGTGCCACCTCGGAGGCAGTCTACGAGCAGTACTTC